The 15 T cell receptor beta chains given below trace back to one sample, sequenced in a study of blood T cell repertoires in COVID-19. Clones were sequenced by immunoSEQ multiplex PCR, and TCRdb holds only the in-frame ones, with some missing. The profile shows 40,000 to 45,000 clones, roughly 90% of them singletons. Material for sequencing was peripheral blood. These receptors were obtained from a man in his fifties with active COVID-19.

The rearrangement links TRBV7-2 to TRBJ2-1; 9 bases map to TRBD2. V lost 1 base and J lost 3; bases outside the gene matches: 7. Germline V gene sequence: CDR1 SGHTA, CDR2 FQGNSA. The CDR3 is 17 amino acids. In DNA form, the CDR3 reads TGTGCCAGCAGCTTAGAGGTTAGCGGGAGTCTCTACAATGAGCAGTTCTTC. As protein: CASSLEVSGSLYNEQFF.

This clone was seen a single time. V and J are TRBV14 and TRBJ1-4; D gene unclear. The CDR3 spans 16 residues. Germline V gene sequence: CDR1 SGHDN, CDR2 FVKESK. The V end was cut by 1 base, the J end by 2 bases, with 11 bases between. The CDR3 here is CASSQVLEATNEKLFF. DNA of the CDR3: TGTGCCAGCAGCCAAGTCCTAGAGGCTACTAATGAAAAACTGTTTTTT.

The chain has TRBV19 and TRBJ2-2; possibly TRBD1 for D (6 bases). The CDR3 is 14 residues long. Between the trimmed V and J ends, which lost 7 bases and 6 bases, there was a span of 15 bases. In germline, CDR1 is LNHDA, CDR2 SQIVND (reference sequence). The CDR3 loop is CASTGTSVSGELFF. The CDR3 DNA follows: TGTGCCAGTACAGGGACAAGTGTTTCCGGGGAGCTGTTTTTT.

This chain uses TRBV28 with TRBJ2-1; possibly TRBD2 for D (6 bases). Germline CDR1 MDHEN, CDR2 SYDVKM. The V gene lost 6 bases and the J gene lost 0 bases, with 18 bases spanning the gap. The CDR3 consists of 17 residues. The CDR3 region is CASSRLGGLSSYNEQFF. CDR3 in DNA: TGTGCCAGCAGCCGACTGGGGGGTTTGAGCTCCTACAATGAGCAGTTCTTC.

This chain joins TRBV7-9 and TRBJ2-7, with 8 positions matching TRBD1. V lost 5 bases to trimming and J lost 3 bases; unmatched junction nucleotides: 9. The CDR3 spans 15 residues. CDR1 is SEHNR, CDR2 FQNEAQ, per germline (reference sequence). CDR3 in DNA: TGTGCCAGCAGCCCCCTGGGGACAGGACACTACGAGCAGTACTTC. This gives the protein CASSPLGTGHYEQYF.

The chain employs TRBV6-5 and TRBJ2-1; TRBD2 aligns across 10 bases. CDR1 and CDR2 from the germline V gene are MNHEY and SVGAGI. The trim removed 2 bases at V and 9 bases at J, leaving 4 bases unmatched. The CDR3 has 14 residues. The CDR3 coding sequence is TGTGCCAGCAGTTACGGGACTAGCGTTGGTGAGCAGTTCTTC. It yields the protein CASSYGTSVGEQFF.

This chain uses TRBV19 with TRBJ2-1, with 8 bases fitting TRBD1. The CDR3 totals 15 residues. Germline CDR1 and CDR2: LNHDA and SQIVND (reference sequence). The trim removed 1 base at V and 2 bases at J, leaving 1 base unmatched. The CDR3 sequence: CASSIARGPYNEQFF. CDR3 nucleotides: TGTGCCAGTAGTATAGCCAGGGGGCCCTACAATGAGCAGTTCTTC.

The genes are TRBV5-1 and TRBJ2-3, with 12 nucleotides matching TRBD2. The V gene's germline CDR1 is SGHRS and CDR2 YFSETQ. The CDR3 is made up of 17 amino acids. V lost 1 base, J lost 3 bases, and 6 bases stayed unmatched. The CDR3 region is CASSLTLAGGRTDTQYF. DNA for the CDR3: TGCGCCAGCAGCTTGACCCTAGCGGGAGGGAGGACAGATACGCAGTATTTT.

This chain uses TRBV4-2 with TRBJ1-2, with 9 bases that match TRBD1. The CDR3 extends over 17 amino acids. Trimming took 1 base from V and 2 from J; bases not matched to a gene: 8. The germline V gene encodes CDR1 LGHNA and CDR2 YNFKEQ. The CDR3 is CASSQVTGGDGNYGYTF. As DNA, the CDR3 is TGTGCCAGCAGCCAAGTTACAGGGGGCGATGGGAACTATGGCTACACCTTC.

V is TRBV29-1 and J is TRBJ2-2; 7 bases are a match to TRBD2. The V gene's germline CDR1 is SQVTM and CDR2 ANQGSEA. The CDR3 extends over 15 amino acids. With V trimmed by 4 bases and J by 1 base, 6 bases remained unmatched. CDR3 DNA: TGCAGCGTTGCGCGGCTAGCGGAGAACACCGGGGAGCTGTTTTTT. This gives the protein CSVARLAENTGELFF.

The rearrangement links TRBV5-6 to TRBJ1-3; D is possibly TRBD1 (5 bases). Per germline, CDR1 SGHDT and CDR2 YYEEEE. The CDR3 is made up of 15 amino acids. Trimming cost V 4 bases and J 0 bases, with 11 bases left between them. The DNA of the CDR3 is TGTGCCAGCAGCCCGTTGACAGCCTCTGGAAACACCATATATTTT. The encoded protein is CASSPLTASGNTIYF.

CDR3 amino acids: CASSYTSGRYNEQFF. CDR3 sequence (DNA): TGTGCCAGCAGTTACACTAGCGGGAGGTACAATGAGCAGTTCTTC. The chain employs TRBV6-2 or TRBV6-3 and TRBJ2-1; 12 bases match TRBD2. V trimming: 2 bases; J trimming: 4 bases; junction bases outside the gene matches: 0. Germline V gives CDR1 MNHEY, CDR2 SVGEGT. The CDR3 consists of 15 residues.

The rearrangement links TRBV28 to TRBJ2-3, with no clear D. CDR1 and CDR2 (germline): MDHEN, SYDVKM. V shed 1 base and J shed 4 bases, with 6 bases lying between them. CDR3 size: 13 residues. DNA of the CDR3: TGTGCCAGCAGTTTATTTCTAGCAGATACGCAGTATTTT. Its protein product is CASSLFLADTQYF.

The CDR3 region is CATSTRQGSYNEQFF. The CDR3 coding sequence is TGTGCCACCAGCACCAGACAGGGGTCCTACAATGAGCAGTTCTTC. The V call is TRBV15, the J call TRBJ2-1; 8 positions agree with TRBD1. CDR1 LNHNV and CDR2 YYDKDF come from the germline V gene (reference sequence). The CDR3 has 15 amino acids. V lost 4 bases, J lost 1 base, and 3 bases stayed unmatched.

The J gene is TRBJ2-3, the V gene TRBV19, with D possibly being TRBD2 (5 bases). With 5 bases removed from V and 2 bases from J, the gap between germline ends came to 11 bases. This CDR3 spans 14 amino acids. CDR1 LNHDA and CDR2 SQIVND come from the germline V gene (reference sequence). CDR3 sequence: CASSPGLFTDTQYF. CDR3 DNA sequence: TGTGCCAGTAGTCCCGGACTGTTCACAGATACGCAGTATTTT.